These T cell receptor beta chains were read from a single sample in a study of T cell responses to AZD1222 COVID-19 vaccine. Method: immunoSEQ multiplex PCR; TCRdb's copy keeps in-frame clones and lacks some. The table lists about 160,000 clones, 85% to 95% of them singletons. The sequenced sample was peripheral blood, obtained on day 0 of AZD1222 vaccination. The receptors here all came from an adult in good health. CDR3s include the opening cysteine and the closing phenylalanine or tryptophan. Fields, in order: D gene, clone size, V gene, J gene, CDR3 DNA, CDR3 protein. D genes are given only for firm matches. Clone size is given for some rows only: seen once, a few or many times, or a class if the clone is expanded.

TRBD1,NA,TRBV25-1,TRBJ2-7,TGTGCCACCCGACAGGGTTCAGGCGAGCAGTACTTC,CATRQGSGEQYF
NA,NA,TRBV19,TRBJ1-5,TGTGCCAGTAGTGCTTACAGGGATCAGCCCCAGCATTTT,CASSAYRDQPQHF
NA,NA,TRBV6-1,TRBJ2-7,TGTGCCAGCAGTGTAAATGCCCTGGGGGAGAAGCCCTACGAGCAGTACTTC,CASSVNALGEKPYEQYF
NA,NA,TRBV6-1,TRBJ2-7,TGTGCCAGCAGTGAAGTCGGGCGTAACTCCTACGAGCAGTACTTC,CASSEVGRNSYEQYF
NA,NA,TRBV11-2,TRBJ1-2,TGTGCCAGCAGCTTCAATGGGGAAGATGGCTACACCTTC,CASSFNGEDGYTF
TRBD1,NA,TRBV9,TRBJ1-2,TGTGCCAGCAGCGCCCGGGACAGATATGGCTACACCTTC,CASSARDRYGYTF
NA,NA,TRBV5-6,TRBJ2-5,TGTGCCAGCAGCTTGTCCCAGGGGACCCAGTACTTC,CASSLSQGTQYF
NA,NA,TRBV6-1,TRBJ2-7,TGTGCCAGCAGTGAATTTTCAGGGTTTCTGTACGAGCAGTACTTC,CASSEFSGFLYEQYF
NA,NA,TRBV4-1,TRBJ1-1,TGCGCCAGCAGCCAAAATTATCTCGGGAGCACTGAAGCTTTCTTT,CASSQNYLGSTEAFF
NA,NA,TRBV12-3/TRBV12-4,TRBJ1-1,TGTGCCAGCAGTGTAGTAGGGAACACTGAAGCTTTCTTT,CASSVVGNTEAFF
NA,NA,TRBV5-6,TRBJ1-3,TGTGCCAGCAGCTTTATCACCTACTCTGGAAACACCATATATTTT,CASSFITYSGNTIYF
NA,NA,TRBV9,TRBJ1-2,TGTGCCAGCAGCCTTAGAGGCAGCTACTATGGCTACACCTTC,CASSLRGSYYGYTF
TRBD1,NA,TRBV5-1,TRBJ1-4,TGCGCCAGCAGTTACGACAGGGGAAGTGAAAAACTGTTTTTT,CASSYDRGSEKLFF
NA,once,TRBV6-5,TRBJ1-4,TGTGCCAGCAGTTACCGTACAACTAATGAAAAACTGTTTTTT,CASSYRTTNEKLFF
TRBD1,NA,TRBV7-2,TRBJ1-4,TGTGCCAGCAGCTCCCCCCCCGGGACAGGGTCTAATGAAAAACTGTTTTTT,CASSSPPGTGSNEKLFF
TRBD2,NA,TRBV25-1,TRBJ2-7,TGTGCCAGCCGCTGGAGCGGGGAAGGGCCTTACGAGCAGTACTTC,CASRWSGEGPYEQYF
NA,NA,TRBV19,TRBJ2-6,TGTGCCAGTAGTAAACAGGGCTCTGGGGCCAACGTCCTGACTTTC,CASSKQGSGANVLTF
TRBD2,NA,TRBV29-1,TRBJ2-5,TGCAGCGGCGAAACCGGGACTAGCGGGGGGGGGACCCAGTACTTC,CSGETGTSGGGTQYF
NA,NA,TRBV6-5,TRBJ1-2,TGTGCCAGCAAGACCCAAGGTGGAACAGAGTATGGCTACACCTTC,CASKTQGGTEYGYTF
NA,few,TRBV9,TRBJ2-7,TGTGCCAGCAGCGTAGGTATGGGCTCCTACGAGCAGTACTTC,CASSVGMGSYEQYF
NA,NA,TRBV5-6,TRBJ1-6,TGTGCCAGCAGCTTGGATCCGGATTCACCCCTCCACTTT,CASSLDPDSPLHF
NA,NA,TRBV5-4,TRBJ2-5,TGTGCCAGCAGCTTGGCGGGGGCCGGACAAGAGACCCAGTACTTC,CASSLAGAGQETQYF
TRBD1,NA,TRBV6-1,TRBJ1-2,TGTGCCAGCAGTGGGGGACAGGCCAGTCGAGGCTACACCTTC,CASSGGQASRGYTF
TRBD1,NA,TRBV5-1,TRBJ1-5,TGCGCCAGCAGCTTGGGGACAGGAAATCAGCCCCAGCATTTT,CASSLGTGNQPQHF
NA,NA,TRBV2,TRBJ2-2,TGTGCCAGCAGCCCAGTCCGTACCGGGGAGCTGTTTTTT,CASSPVRTGELFF
NA,NA,TRBV5-6,TRBJ1-1,TGTGCCAGCAGCTTGTGGAACACTGAAGCTTTCTTT,CASSLWNTEAFF
TRBD1,NA,TRBV7-2,TRBJ1-5,TGTGCCAGCAGTATAGGACAGGTGGACAATCAGCCCCAGCATTTT,CASSIGQVDNQPQHF
NA,NA,TRBV5-8,TRBJ2-7,TGTGCCAGCAGCTTGGGGTACAGCTACGAGCAGTACTTC,CASSLGYSYEQYF
NA,NA,TRBV28,TRBJ1-4,TGTGCCAGCAGTTTAGTACGAAAAGAGCTGTTTTTT,CASSLVRKELFF
NA,NA,TRBV27,TRBJ2-3,TGTGCCAGCAGCCAGACGGCCCAGCTTAGAACAGATACGCAGTATTTT,CASSQTAQLRTDTQYF
NA,NA,TRBV4-2,TRBJ2-2,TGTGCCAGCAGCCAAGACTACGACACCGGGGAGCTGTTTTTT,CASSQDYDTGELFF
TRBD2,NA,TRBV5-1,TRBJ2-7,TGCGCCAGCAGCCCGGCTCCGGGCGCGGGGGGGTACGAGCAGTACTTC,CASSPAPGAGGYEQYF
TRBD1,NA,TRBV5-6,TRBJ1-4,TGTGCCAGCAGCCGCTGGGACAGGCGGAATGAAAAACTGTTTTTT,CASSRWDRRNEKLFF
TRBD1,once,TRBV7-8,TRBJ1-2,TGTGCCAGCAGTATCGGGACAGGGGGCTTTGGCTACACCTTC,CASSIGTGGFGYTF
TRBD1,NA,TRBV4-1,TRBJ1-1,TGCGCCAGCAGCCGGGACGACAGGGGACTGACTGAAGCTTTCTTT,CASSRDDRGLTEAFF
NA,NA,TRBV7-9,TRBJ1-4,TGTGCCAGCACCTCCGCCAGCGTAGCTAATGAAAAACTGTTTTTT,CASTSASVANEKLFF
NA,once,TRBV19,TRBJ1-1,TGTGCCAGTAGTATTCGGTCAGCGAACACTGAAGCTTTCTTT,CASSIRSANTEAFF
NA,once,TRBV6-5,TRBJ1-2,TGTGCCAGCAGTTACAAGGACAGATCCTATGGCTACACCTTC,CASSYKDRSYGYTF
TRBD1,NA,TRBV5-1,TRBJ1-2,TGCGCCAGCAGTTATGACAGGGTGGACTATGGCTACACCTTC,CASSYDRVDYGYTF
TRBD1,NA,TRBV25-1,TRBJ1-1,TGTGCCAGCACCCGACAGGGGACGGGCGCTGAAGCTTTCTTT,CASTRQGTGAEAFF
NA,NA,TRBV28,TRBJ1-5,TGTGCCAGCAGATTGAACAGGAGAAATCAGCCCCAGCATTTT,CASRLNRRNQPQHF
NA,NA,TRBV3-1/TRBV3-2,TRBJ1-1,TGTGCCAGCAGCCAAGATGAATCGGGGAACACTGAAGCTTTCTTT,CASSQDESGNTEAFF
TRBD2,NA,TRBV2,TRBJ2-7,TGTGCCAGCAGTGTAGGCGGGGGGCGCGCCGAGCAGTACTTC,CASSVGGGRAEQYF